This TCR beta chain was documented in a study of cytomegalovirus exposure and HLA in healthy donors. About the study: Earlier work reported 117 million unique TCR beta sequences from 150 million to 200 million T cells.

The ends were cut back, 5 bases at V and 3 bases at J, with 5 bases in the middle. Per the germline V gene, CDR1 is SGHTA and CDR2 is FQGTGA. The CDR3 is made up of 13 amino acids. Researchers ran the PCR with 60 Vbeta and 13 Jbeta primers. Libraries were prepared by immunoSEQ multiplex PCR; TCRdb keeps only in-frame clonotypes and omits some of them. The sample includes 95,000 to 150,000 clones, under 90% of them seen just once. J is TRBJ1-6 and V is TRBV7-3, with D hard to call. The receptor was isolated from a female donor in good health and CMV-seropositive. Sequenced input: PBMCs. In DNA, the CDR3 is TGTGCCAGCAGCCCCAACTATAATTCACCCCTCCACTTT. Its protein product is CASSPNYNSPLHF.